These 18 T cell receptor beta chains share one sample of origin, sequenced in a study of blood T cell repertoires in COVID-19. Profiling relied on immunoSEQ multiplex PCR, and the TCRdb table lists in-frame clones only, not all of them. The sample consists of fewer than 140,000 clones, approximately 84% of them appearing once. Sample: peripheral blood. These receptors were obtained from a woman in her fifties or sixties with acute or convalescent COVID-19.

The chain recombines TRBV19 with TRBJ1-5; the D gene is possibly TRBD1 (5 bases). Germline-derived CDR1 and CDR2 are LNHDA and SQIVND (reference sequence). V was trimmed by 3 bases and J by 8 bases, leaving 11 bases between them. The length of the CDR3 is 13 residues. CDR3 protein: CASSMTVNEPQHF. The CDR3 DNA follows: TGTGCCAGTAGTATGACAGTTAACGAGCCCCAGCATTTT.

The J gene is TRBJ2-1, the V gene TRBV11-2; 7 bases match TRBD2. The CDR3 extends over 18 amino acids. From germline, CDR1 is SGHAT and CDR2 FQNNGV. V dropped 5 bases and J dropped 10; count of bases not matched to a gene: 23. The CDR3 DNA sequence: TGTGCCAGCAGCCTTCTCCGGGGTAAGCGGGAAACCCCAAGGGAGCAGTTCTTC. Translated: CASSLLRGKRETPREQFF.

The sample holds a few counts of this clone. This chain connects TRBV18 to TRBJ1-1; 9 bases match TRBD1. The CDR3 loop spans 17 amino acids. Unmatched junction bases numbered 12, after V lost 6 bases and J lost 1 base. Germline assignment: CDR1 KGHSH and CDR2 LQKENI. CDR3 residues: CASSPGQGSTRNTEAFF. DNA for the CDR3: TGTGCCAGCTCCCCTGGACAGGGGTCGACCCGGAACACTGAAGCTTTCTTT.

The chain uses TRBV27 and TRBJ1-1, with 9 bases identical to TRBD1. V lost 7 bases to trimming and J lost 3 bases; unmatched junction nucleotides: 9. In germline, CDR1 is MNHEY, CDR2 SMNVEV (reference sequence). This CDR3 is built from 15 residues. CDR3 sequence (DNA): TGTGCCAGCATCCAAGGACAGGGGCTAGACACTGAAGCTTTCTTT. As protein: CASIQGQGLDTEAFF.

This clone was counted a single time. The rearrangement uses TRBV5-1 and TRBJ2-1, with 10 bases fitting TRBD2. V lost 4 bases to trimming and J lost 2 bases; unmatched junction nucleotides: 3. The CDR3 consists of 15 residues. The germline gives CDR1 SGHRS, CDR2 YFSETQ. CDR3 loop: CASSMGLATYNEQFF. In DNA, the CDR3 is TGCGCCAGCAGCATGGGACTAGCGACCTACAATGAGCAGTTCTTC.

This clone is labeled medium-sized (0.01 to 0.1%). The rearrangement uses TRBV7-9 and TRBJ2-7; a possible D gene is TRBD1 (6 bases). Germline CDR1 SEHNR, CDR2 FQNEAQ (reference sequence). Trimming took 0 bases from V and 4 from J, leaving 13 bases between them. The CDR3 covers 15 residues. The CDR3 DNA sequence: TGTGCCAGCAGCTTAGCAAGCAGGGGACGTTACGAGCAGTACTTC. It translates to CASSLASRGRYEQYF.

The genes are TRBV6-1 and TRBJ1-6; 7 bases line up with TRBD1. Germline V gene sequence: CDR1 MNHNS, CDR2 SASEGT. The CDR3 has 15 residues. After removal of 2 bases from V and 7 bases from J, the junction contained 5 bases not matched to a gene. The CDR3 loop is CASSEPGGRNSPLHF. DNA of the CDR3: TGTGCCAGCAGTGAACCAGGGGGTCGAAATTCACCCCTCCACTTT.

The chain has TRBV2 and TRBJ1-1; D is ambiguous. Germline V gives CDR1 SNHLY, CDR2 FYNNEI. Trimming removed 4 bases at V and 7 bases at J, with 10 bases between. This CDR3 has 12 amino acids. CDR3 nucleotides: TGTGCCAGCAGTGGGGTAGAGGGTGAAGCTTTCTTT. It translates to CASSGVEGEAFF.

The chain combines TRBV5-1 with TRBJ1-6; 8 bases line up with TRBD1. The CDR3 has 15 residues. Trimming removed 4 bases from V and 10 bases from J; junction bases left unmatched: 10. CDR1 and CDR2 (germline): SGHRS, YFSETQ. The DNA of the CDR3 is TGCGCCAGCAGCCCCGGACAGGGAGAAATCTCACCCCTCCACTTT. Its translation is CASSPGQGEISPLHF.

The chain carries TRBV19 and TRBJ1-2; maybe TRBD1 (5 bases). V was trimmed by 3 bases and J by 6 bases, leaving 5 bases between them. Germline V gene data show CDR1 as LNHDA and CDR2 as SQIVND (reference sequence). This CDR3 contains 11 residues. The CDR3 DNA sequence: TGTGCCAGTAGTATCAGGGATGGCTACACCTTC. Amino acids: CASSIRDGYTF.

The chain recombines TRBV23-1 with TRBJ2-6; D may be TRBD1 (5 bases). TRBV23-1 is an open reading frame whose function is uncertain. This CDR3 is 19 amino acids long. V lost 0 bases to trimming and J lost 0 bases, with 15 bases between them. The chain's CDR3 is CASSQSDTRPNSGANVLTF. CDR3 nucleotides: TGCGCCAGCAGTCAATCGGACACTCGACCGAACTCTGGGGCCAACGTCCTGACTTTC.

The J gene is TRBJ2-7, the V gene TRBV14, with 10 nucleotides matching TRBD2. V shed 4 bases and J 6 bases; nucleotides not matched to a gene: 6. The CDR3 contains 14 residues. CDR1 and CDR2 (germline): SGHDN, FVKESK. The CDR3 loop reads CASSLLAGESEQYF. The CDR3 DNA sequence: TGTGCCAGCAGCCTCCTAGCGGGAGAAAGCGAGCAGTACTTC.

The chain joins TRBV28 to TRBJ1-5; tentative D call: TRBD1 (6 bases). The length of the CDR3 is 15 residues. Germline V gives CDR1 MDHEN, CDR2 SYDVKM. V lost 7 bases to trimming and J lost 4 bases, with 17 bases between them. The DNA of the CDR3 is TGTGCCAGCATAGGGGGAAACCTGCAAAATCAGCCCCAGCATTTT. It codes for CASIGGNLQNQPQHF.

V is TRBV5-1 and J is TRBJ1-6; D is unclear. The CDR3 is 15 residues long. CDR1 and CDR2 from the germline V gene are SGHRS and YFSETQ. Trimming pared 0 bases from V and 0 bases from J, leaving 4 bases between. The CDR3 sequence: CASSLASSYNSPLHF. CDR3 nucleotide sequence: TGCGCCAGCAGCTTGGCCTCCTCCTATAATTCACCCCTCCACTTT.

The CDR3 sequence is CASSFPLPGSGNNEQFF. DNA for the CDR3: TGTGCCAGCAGTTTCCCACTCCCCGGTAGCGGGAACAATGAGCAGTTCTTC. V and J are TRBV28 and TRBJ2-1; 8 nucleotides line up with TRBD2. The CDR3 consists of 17 residues. V shed 3 bases and J 5 bases; nucleotides not matched to a gene: 12. Germline V gene lookup returns CDR1 MDHEN and CDR2 SYDVKM.

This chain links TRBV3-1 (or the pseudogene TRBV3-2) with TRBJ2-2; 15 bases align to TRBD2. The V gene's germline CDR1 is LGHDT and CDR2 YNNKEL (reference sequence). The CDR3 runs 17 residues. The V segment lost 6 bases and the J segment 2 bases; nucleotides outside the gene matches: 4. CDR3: CASRWTSGRGNTGELFF. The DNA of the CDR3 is TGTGCCAGCAGATGGACTAGCGGGAGGGGAAACACCGGGGAGCTGTTTTTT.

The CDR3 loop is CASSSAFGHLLSYEQYF. DNA for the CDR3: TGTGCCAGCAGCTCTGCTTTTGGACACTTATTGAGCTACGAGCAGTACTTC. J is TRBJ2-7 and V is TRBV7-9, with D maybe TRBD1 (5 bases). Per the germline V gene, CDR1 is SEHNR and CDR2 is FQNEAQ (reference sequence). Trimming shortened V by 4 bases and J by 3 bases, and 22 bases separated the two germline ends. CDR3 size: 17 residues.

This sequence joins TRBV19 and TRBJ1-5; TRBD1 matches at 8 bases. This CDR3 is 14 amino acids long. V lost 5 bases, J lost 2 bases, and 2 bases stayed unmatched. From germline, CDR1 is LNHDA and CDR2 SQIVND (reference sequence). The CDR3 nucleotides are TGTGCCAGTAGTCCACAGGGGGGCAATCAGCCCCAGCATTTT. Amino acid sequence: CASSPQGGNQPQHF.